This T cell receptor beta chain was found in a study of blood T cells in healthy people across ages. General observations from the study: Age showed a roughly linear inverse relationship with TCR beta diversity per million T cells. The long-lived group displayed more naive CD4+ cells, plus higher diversity, than the aged donors did.

CDR3 length: 18 amino acids. The germline V gene has CDR1 SQVTM and CDR2 ANQGSEA. Using a J-beta primer mix together with a sample-barcoded 5' primer, a second PCR was run for roughly 6 to 11 cycles. TCRdb reanalysed the 5' RACE reads using MiXCR and keeps one entry per CDR3 protein. In the table there are about 1.6 million distinct CDR3 sequences, about 31% of which are singletons. Each donor was a healthy Caucasian individual from Russia, aged about 6 to 100. A remark on this clonotype: Antigen unknown. The junction departs from the called germline gene at one end, perhaps through a read error.

The sequence was collected from a woman in her 30s in good health. The rearrangement links TRBV29-1 to TRBJ2-3; 13 nucleotides match TRBD2. Sequencing was performed on blood. CDR3 amino acids: CSAGRTSGGLRQTDTQDF. CDR3 in DNA: TGCAGCGCGGGGCGGACTAGCGGGGGTTTGCGACAAACAGATACGCAGGATTTT.